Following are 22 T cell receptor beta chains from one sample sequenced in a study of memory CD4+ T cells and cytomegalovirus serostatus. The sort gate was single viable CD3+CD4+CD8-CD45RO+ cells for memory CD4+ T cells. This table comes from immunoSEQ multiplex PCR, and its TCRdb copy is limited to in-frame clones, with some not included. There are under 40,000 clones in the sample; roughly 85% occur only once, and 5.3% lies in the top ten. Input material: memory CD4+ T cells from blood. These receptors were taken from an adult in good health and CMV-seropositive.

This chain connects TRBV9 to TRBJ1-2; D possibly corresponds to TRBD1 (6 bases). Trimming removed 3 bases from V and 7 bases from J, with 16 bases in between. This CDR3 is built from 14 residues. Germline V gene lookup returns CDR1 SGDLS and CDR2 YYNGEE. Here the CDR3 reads CASSAGGGLRGYTF. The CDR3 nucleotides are TGTGCCAGCAGCGCCGGTGGGGGGCTCCGTGGCTACACCTTC.

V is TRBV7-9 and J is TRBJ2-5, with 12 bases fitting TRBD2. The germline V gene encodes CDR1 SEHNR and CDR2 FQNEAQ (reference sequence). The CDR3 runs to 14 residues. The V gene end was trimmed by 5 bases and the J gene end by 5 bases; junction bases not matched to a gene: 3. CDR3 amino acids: CASSVTSGSETQYF. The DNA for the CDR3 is TGTGCCAGCAGCGTGACTAGCGGGAGTGAGACCCAGTACTTC.

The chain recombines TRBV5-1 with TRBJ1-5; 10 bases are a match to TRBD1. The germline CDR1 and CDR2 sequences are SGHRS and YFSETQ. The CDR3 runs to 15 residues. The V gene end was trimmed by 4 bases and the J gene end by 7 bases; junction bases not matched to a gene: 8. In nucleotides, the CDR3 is TGCGCCAGCAGCAGGACAGGGGGTTCGGAACAGCCCCAGCATTTT. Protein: CASSRTGGSEQPQHF.

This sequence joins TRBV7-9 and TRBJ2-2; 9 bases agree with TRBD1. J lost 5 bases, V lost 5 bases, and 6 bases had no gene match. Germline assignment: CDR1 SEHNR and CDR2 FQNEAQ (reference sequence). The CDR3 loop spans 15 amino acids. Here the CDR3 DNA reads TGTGCCAGCAGCCATTCGACAGGGGGAACCGGGGAGCTGTTTTTT. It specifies CASSHSTGGTGELFF.

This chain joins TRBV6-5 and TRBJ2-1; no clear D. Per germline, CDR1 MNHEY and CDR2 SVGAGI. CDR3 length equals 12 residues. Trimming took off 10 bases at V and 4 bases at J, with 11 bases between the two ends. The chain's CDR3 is CATNFGYNEQFF. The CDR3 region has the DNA TGTGCCACGAACTTCGGGTACAATGAGCAGTTCTTC.

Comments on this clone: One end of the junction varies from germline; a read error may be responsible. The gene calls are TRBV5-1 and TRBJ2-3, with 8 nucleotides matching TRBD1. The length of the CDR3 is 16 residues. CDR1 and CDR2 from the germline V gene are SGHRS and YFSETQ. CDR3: CASTLGQAFGTDTQYF. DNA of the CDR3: TGCGCCAGCACCTTGGGACAGGCCTTTGGCACAGATACGCAGTATTTT.

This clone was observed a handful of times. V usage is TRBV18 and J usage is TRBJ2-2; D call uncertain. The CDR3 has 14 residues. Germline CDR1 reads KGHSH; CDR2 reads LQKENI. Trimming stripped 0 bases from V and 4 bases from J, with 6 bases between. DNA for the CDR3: TGTGCCAGCTCACCACCGGTCAGCACCGGGGAGCTGTTTTTT. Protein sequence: CASSPPVSTGELFF.

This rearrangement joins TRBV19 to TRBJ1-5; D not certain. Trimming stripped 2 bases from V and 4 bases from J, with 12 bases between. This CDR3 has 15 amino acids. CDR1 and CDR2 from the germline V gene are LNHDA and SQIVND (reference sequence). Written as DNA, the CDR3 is TGTGCCAGTAGTATATTCGTACAACAAAATCAGCCCCAGCATTTT. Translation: CASSIFVQQNQPQHF.

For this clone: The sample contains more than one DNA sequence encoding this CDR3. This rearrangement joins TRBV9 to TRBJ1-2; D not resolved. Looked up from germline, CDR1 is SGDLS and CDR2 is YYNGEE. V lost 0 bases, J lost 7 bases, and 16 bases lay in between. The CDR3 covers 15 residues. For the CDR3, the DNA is TGTGCCAGCAGCGTAGGAGGGCTCCCAACGGGTGGCTACACCTTC. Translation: CASSVGGLPTGGYTF.

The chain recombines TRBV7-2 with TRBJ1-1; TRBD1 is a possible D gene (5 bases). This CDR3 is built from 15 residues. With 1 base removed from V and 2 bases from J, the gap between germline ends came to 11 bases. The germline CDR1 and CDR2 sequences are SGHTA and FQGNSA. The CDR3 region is CASSLDPTGNTEAFF. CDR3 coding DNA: TGTGCCAGCAGCTTAGACCCTACAGGAAACACTGAAGCTTTCTTT. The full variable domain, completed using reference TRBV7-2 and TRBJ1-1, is GAGVSQSPSNKVTEKGKDVELRCDPISGHTALYWYRQSLGQGLEFLIYFQGNSAPDKSGLPSDRFSAERTGGSVSTLTIQRTQQEDSAVYLCASSLDPTGNTEAFFGQGTRLTVV.

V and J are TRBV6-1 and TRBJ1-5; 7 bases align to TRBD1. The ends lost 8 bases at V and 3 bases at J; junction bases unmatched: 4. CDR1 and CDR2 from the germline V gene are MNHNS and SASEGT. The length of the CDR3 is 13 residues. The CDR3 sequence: CASGDRNNQPQHF. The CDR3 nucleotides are TGTGCCAGCGGGGACAGAAACAATCAGCCCCAGCATTTT.

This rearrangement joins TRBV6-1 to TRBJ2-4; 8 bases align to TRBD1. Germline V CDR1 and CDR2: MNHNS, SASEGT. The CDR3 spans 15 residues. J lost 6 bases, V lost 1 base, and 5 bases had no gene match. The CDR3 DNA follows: TGTGCCAGCAGTGAAGGGGCGACAGGGGTAAACATTCAGTACTTC. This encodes CASSEGATGVNIQYF.

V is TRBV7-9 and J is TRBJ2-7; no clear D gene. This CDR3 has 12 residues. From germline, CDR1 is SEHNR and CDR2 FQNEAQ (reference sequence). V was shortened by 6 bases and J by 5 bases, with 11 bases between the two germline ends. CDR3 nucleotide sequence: TGTGCCAGCAGAAATGACTGGGACGAGCAGTACTTC. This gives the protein CASRNDWDEQYF.

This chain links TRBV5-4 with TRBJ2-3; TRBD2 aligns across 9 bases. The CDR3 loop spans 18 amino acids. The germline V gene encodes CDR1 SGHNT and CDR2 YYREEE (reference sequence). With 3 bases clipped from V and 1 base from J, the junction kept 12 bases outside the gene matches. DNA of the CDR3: TGTGCCAGCAGCTCCGGAGGTAGCGGGGGCCTACGCACAGATACGCAGTATTTT. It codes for CASSSGGSGGLRTDTQYF.

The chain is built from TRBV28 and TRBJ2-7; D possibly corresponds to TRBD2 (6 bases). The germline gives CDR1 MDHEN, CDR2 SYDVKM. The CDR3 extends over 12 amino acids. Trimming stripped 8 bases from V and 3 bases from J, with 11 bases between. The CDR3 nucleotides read TGTGCCAGCCGCCCCGGGGGCTACGAGCAGTACTTC. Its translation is CASRPGGYEQYF.

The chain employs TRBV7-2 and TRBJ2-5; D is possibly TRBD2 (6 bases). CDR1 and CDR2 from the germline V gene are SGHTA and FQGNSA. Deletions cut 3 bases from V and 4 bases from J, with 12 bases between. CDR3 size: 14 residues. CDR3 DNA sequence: TGTGCCAGCAGCTTTCAGGGAGGAGGAGAGACCCAGTACTTC. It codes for CASSFQGGGETQYF.

CDR3 DNA: TGTGCCAGCAGCTTGGCCCCGGGACAGGGAGCAGATACGCAGTATTTT. The encoded protein is CASSLAPGQGADTQYF. The V and J genes are TRBV5-4 and TRBJ2-3, with TRBD1 matching 9 bases. The CDR3 extends over 16 amino acids. The germline V gene encodes CDR1 SGHNT and CDR2 YYREEE (reference sequence). V was clipped by 0 bases and J by 4 bases; unmatched bases: 6.

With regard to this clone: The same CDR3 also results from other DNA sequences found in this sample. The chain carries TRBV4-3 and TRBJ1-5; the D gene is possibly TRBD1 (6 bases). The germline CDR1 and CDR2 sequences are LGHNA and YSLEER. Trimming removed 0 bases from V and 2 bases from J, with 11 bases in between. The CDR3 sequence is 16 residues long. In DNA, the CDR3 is TGCGCCAGCAGCCAAGATTTGAGGGGGGGCAATCAGCCCCAGCATTTT. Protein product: CASSQDLRGGNQPQHF.

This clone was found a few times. Written as DNA, the CDR3 is TGTGCCAGCAGTTACTCCTTAAATTACGAGCAGTACTTC. It translates to CASSYSLNYEQYF. The J gene is TRBJ2-7, the V gene TRBV6-5; D is unclear. Trimming left V 0 bases short and J 4 bases short, with 7 bases between. The CDR3 has 13 amino acids. Per the germline V gene, CDR1 is MNHEY and CDR2 is SVGAGI.

This CDR3 reads CASSAQGALGNSPLHF. In DNA, the CDR3 is TGTGCCAGCAGCGCCCAGGGGGCGCTGGGGAATTCACCCCTCCACTTT. V usage is TRBV9 and J usage is TRBJ1-6, with 8 positions matching TRBD1. The trim removed 3 bases at V and 7 bases at J, leaving 9 bases unmatched. CDR3 length: 16 amino acids. Germline CDR1 is SGDLS and CDR2 is YYNGEE.

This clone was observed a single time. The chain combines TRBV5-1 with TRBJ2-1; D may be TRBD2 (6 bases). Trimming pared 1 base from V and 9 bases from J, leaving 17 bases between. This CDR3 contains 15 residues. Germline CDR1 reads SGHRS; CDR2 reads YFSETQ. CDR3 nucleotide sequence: TGCGCCAGCAGCTTGTTAGCGGCGGCGGGGACTGAGCAGTTCTTC. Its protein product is CASSLLAAAGTEQFF.

The CDR3 nucleotides are TGTGCCATCAGTGAGTCGAGGGGCGGGACGAACACCGGGGAGCTGTTTTTT. This encodes CAISESRGGTNTGELFF. This chain joins TRBV10-3 and TRBJ2-2; weak D call: TRBD2 (6 bases). Germline loops: CDR1 ENHRY, CDR2 SYGVKD. The CDR3 runs 17 residues. Trimming stripped 0 bases from V and 0 bases from J, with 11 bases between.